The clone carrying this TCR beta chain occurred a few times. The antigen remains undetermined. This entry is derived from a study of naive and memory T cell subsets. CD4 T cells were positively selected, then CD8 T cells from the CD4-negative fraction. Study-wide findings and caveats: Naive repertoires, especially CD8, held a few larger clonotypes, possibly memory cells re-expressing CD45RA. From naive to CM, EM and EMRA, diversity decreased and Gini increased. Clonotypes are single alpha or beta chains, not paired receptors.

An equimolar mix of two oligonucleotides served as the beta constant-region primer for TRBC1 and TRBC2. The ligated cDNA underwent four PCR rounds using SP2 and nested alpha and beta constant-region primers. A 12-nucleotide UMI and the SP2 primer were added to the cDNA 3' end by oligonucleotide ligation. Each CDR3 protein is one row after TCRdb ran MiXCR on the UMI-ligation and nested PCR reads. Counted here are over 100,000 distinct CDR3 sequences, roughly 15% occurring once; the ten biggest clones make up approximately 2.6%. Trimming took 0 bases from V and 2 from J, leaving 9 bases between them. The length of the CDR3 is 15 residues. Germline CDR1 LNHNV, CDR2 YYDKDF (reference sequence).

Sequenced input: naive CD8+ T cells from blood. The chain carries TRBV15 and TRBJ2-3; D is unclear. The sequence derives from a human donor in good health. The DNA for the CDR3 is TGTGCCACCAGCAGAGAATACGGCGACACAGATACGCAGTATTTT. Translation gives CATSREYGDTDTQYF.